This T cell receptor beta chain is drawn from a study of graft-versus-host responses after intestinal transplantation. Overall study context: Transplants given to recipients were multivisceral, liver-intestinal, or isolated intestinal. For approximately three years after anti-thymocyte globulin induction, all recipients took tacrolimus and steroids.

Sequencing used immunoSEQ multiplex PCR; TCRdb keeps in-frame clones, though not all of them. The sample yields more than 100,000 clones, roughly 96% seen once. General observations from the study: Early post-transplant HvG declines showed an association with peak circulating GvH clone levels. GvH clones were found in recipient marrow; some appeared first in ileum or blood.

Regarding this clone: Its target is not known.

CDR1 is MNHNS and CDR2 is SASEGT in the germline V gene. CDR3 length equals 12 residues. Trimming left V 2 bases short and J 6 bases short, with 8 bases between. The TCR was taken from a human donor who received an intestinal transplant. The chain combines TRBV6-1 with TRBJ2-7, with D unresolved. The source was unstimulated CD8+ T cells sorted from spleen or lymph node cells, collected before intestinal transplant. The CDR3 nucleotides are TGTGCCAGCAGTGAAACCCTCGCCGAGCAGTACTTC. Protein sequence: CASSETLAEQYF.